The T cell receptor beta chain under discussion was sequenced for a study of identical twins. The study, taken as a whole, reports: High-abundance cord blood beta clonotypes had fewer insertions; memory repertoires showed none. Out-of-frame alpha sequences common to twins were enriched for low generation probability. The authors noted that invariant MAIT and iNKT cells could partly confound zero-insertion analyses.

V lost 4 bases and J 6 bases, leaving 14 bases between the germline ends. CDR3 length: 15 residues. Germline CDR1 is SGHKS and CDR2 is YYEKEE (reference sequence). Via MiXCR, TCRdb re-called the 5' RACE reads, giving one row per CDR3 protein. The table has some 500,000 distinct CDR3 sequences, just under 10% seen once; the top ten hold 3%. This clonotype was counted between two and nine times. Its antigen remains unknown. The sample also formed part of further work on yellow fever vaccine responses in identical twins.

The specimen sequenced was PBMCs. The source is a woman aged 18-30 years in good health. The gene calls are TRBV5-5 and TRBJ1-6; weak D call: TRBD1 (5 bases). CDR3 sequence (DNA): TGTGCCAGCAGCGAACAGGAGATTTTTAATTCACCCCTCCACTTT. Amino acids: CASSEQEIFNSPLHF.